A single sample is the source of the 28 T cell receptor beta chains below, sequenced in a study of regulatory T cells in long-lasting Graves disease. Assembly of TCR beta libraries relied on iRepertoire HTBI primers together with Arm-PCR of CDR3 regions. MiXCR, applied by TCRdb to the multiplex PCR reads, yields one record per CDR3 protein. The sample carries around 480,000 distinct CDR3 sequences, more than 15% recorded once. As to time point: newly diagnosed GD, antithyroid drugs for less than 3 months. Isolated PBMC RNA provided the starting material for the TCR library. The data also belong to a second study, concerning T cells in Graves' hyperthyroidism and ophthalmopathy.

The sample consisted of peripheral blood mononuclear cells (PBMCs), taken at new diagnosis, from a patient treated with antithyroid drugs. The receptors shown here come from a woman aged 35-60 years with Graves disease.

This clonotype has a handful of counts. The V call is TRBV10-3, the J call TRBJ2-3, with no clear D. The CDR3 contains 13 residues. CDR1 and CDR2 (germline): ENHRY, SYGVKD. V was trimmed by 4 bases and J by 2 bases, leaving 7 bases between them. The CDR3 reads CAISGDTTDTQYF. In nucleotides, the CDR3 is TGTGCCATCAGTGGTGACACCACAGATACGCAGTATTTT.

This clonotype was picked up many times. V and J are TRBV2 and TRBJ2-7; D not resolved. The CDR3 extends over 13 amino acids. V was cut by 6 bases and J by 3 bases, with 12 bases left in between. CDR1 is SNHLY, CDR2 FYNNEI, per germline. Here the CDR3 DNA reads TGTGCCAGCAGGTACTCGATTAGCTACGAGCAGTACTTC. As protein: CASRYSISYEQYF.

This clonotype was counted ten times or more. The rearrangement links TRBV13 to TRBJ2-1, with 7 bases lining up with TRBD2. The junction had 16 bases not matched to a gene; V was cut back by 3 bases and J by 2 bases. The germline CDR1 and CDR2 sequences are PRHDT and FYEKMQ (reference sequence). The CDR3 runs to 19 residues. CDR3 bases: TGTGCCAGCAGCTTTTGGGCCCAGGGAGGGTCCGATCCCTACAATGAGCAGTTCTTC. Translated, it gives CASSFWAQGGSDPYNEQFF.

This clonotype was counted between two and nine times. The V call is TRBV10-3, the J call TRBJ2-1, with 10 bases lining up with TRBD1. Per the germline V gene, CDR1 is ENHRY and CDR2 is SYGVKD. After removal of 6 bases from V and 6 bases from J, the junction contained 8 bases not matched to a gene. This CDR3 region has 15 residues. The CDR3 reads CAIRGGTGVGNEQFF. The CDR3 region has the DNA TGTGCCATCAGGGGGGGGACAGGGGTCGGCAATGAGCAGTTCTTC.

The sample holds many counts of this clonotype. The chain uses TRBV2 and TRBJ1-1, with D possibly TRBD1 on 5 matching bases. The V gene lost 11 bases and the J gene lost 2 bases, with 12 bases spanning the gap. Per germline, CDR1 SNHLY and CDR2 FYNNEI. The CDR3 is 12 amino acids. CDR3 region: CAGGTSNTEAFF. CDR3 bases: TGTGCCGGGGGAACCTCTAACACTGAAGCTTTCTTT.

The V gene is TRBV5-5, the J gene TRBJ2-7; 8 bases match TRBD1. This CDR3 is built from 16 residues. The germline V gene has CDR1 SGHKS and CDR2 YYEKEE (reference sequence). Unmatched junction bases numbered 9, after V lost 3 bases and J lost 1 base. The CDR3 DNA reads TGTGCCAGCAGCTCCTCGACAGGGGCACCTTCCTACGAGCAGTACTTC. This gives the protein CASSSSTGAPSYEQYF. Drawing the rest from reference TRBV5-5 and TRBJ2-7, the complete variable domain is DAGVTQSPTHLIKTRGQQVTLRCSPISGHKSVSWYQQVLGQGPQFIFQYYEKEERGRGNFPDRFSARQFPNYSSELNVNALLLGDSALYLCASSSSTGAPSYEQYFGPGTRLTVT.

This clonotype came up a few times. This chain joins TRBV30 and TRBJ1-5, with D possibly being TRBD1 (5 bases). CDR1 is GTSNPN, CDR2 SVGIG, per germline (reference sequence). The CDR3 is 13 residues long. V shed 0 bases and J shed 11 bases, with 14 bases lying between them. CDR3 in amino acids: CAWSVGGSWAQHF. CDR3 nucleotides: TGTGCCTGGAGTGTTGGGGGTTCCTGGGCCCAGCATTTT.

At least ten counts were recorded for this clonotype. The chain carries TRBV11-2 and TRBJ2-7; 7 bases are shared with TRBD1. The V and J ends lost 5 bases and 6 bases, in that order; junction bases with no gene match: 16. CDR1 and CDR2 (germline): SGHAT, FQNNGV. The CDR3 has 16 residues. Here the CDR3 DNA reads TGTGCCAGCAGCAAACGCCCGAGACAGGGTCGTAGCGAGCAGTACTTC. Protein: CASSKRPRQGRSEQYF.

In its sample, this clonotype was seen many times. The chain's CDR3 is CSAIVYSTDTQYF. The CDR3 coding sequence is TGCAGTGCAATCGTTTATAGCACAGATACGCAGTATTTT. J is TRBJ2-3 and V is TRBV20-1; no firm D call. The V gene's germline CDR1 is DFQATT and CDR2 SNEGSKA (reference sequence). The length of the CDR3 is 13 residues. The ends were cut back, 6 bases at V and 0 bases at J, with 10 bases in the middle.

This clonotype was recorded many times. V gene TRBV3-1 combines with J gene TRBJ2-4; D is unresolved. V lost 4 bases to trimming and J lost 11 bases, with 15 bases between them. CDR1 is LGHDT, CDR2 YNNKEL, per germline (reference sequence). The CDR3 loop spans 13 amino acids. The CDR3 spells CASSLELGSVQYF. For the CDR3, the DNA is TGTGCCAGCAGCCTGGAACTCGGATCAGTTCAGTACTTC.

CDR3 protein: CASSQRVDQPQHF. The CDR3 coding sequence is TGTGCCAGCAGCCAAAGGGTAGATCAGCCCCAGCATTTT. The chain links TRBV4-2 to TRBJ1-5; D gene ambiguous. The CDR3 is made up of 13 amino acids. The germline gives CDR1 LGHNA, CDR2 YNFKEQ. The V gene lost 2 bases and the J gene lost 5 bases, with 7 bases spanning the gap.

This clonotype was observed many times. The CDR3 region has the DNA TGTGCCAGCAGTGTGGAAGGGTCGCTGAGTTCCCAGCATTTT. Translation: CASSVEGSLSSQHF. The gene calls are TRBV2 and TRBJ1-5, with D unresolved. The CDR3 contains 14 residues. Germline V gene sequence: CDR1 SNHLY, CDR2 FYNNEI. Trimming removed 4 bases from V and 11 bases from J, with 18 bases in between.

This clonotype appeared a few times. The genes are TRBV10-3 and TRBJ1-2, with unresolved D. This CDR3 comprises 16 residues. The germline V gene has CDR1 ENHRY and CDR2 SYGVKD. The V end lost 2 bases, the J end lost 6 bases, and 19 bases lay between the germline ends. CDR3 sequence (DNA): TGTGCCATCAGTGAGGTTTTTCGGACCGGGAGCGATGGCTACACCTTC. It codes for CAISEVFRTGSDGYTF.

The chain uses TRBV19 and TRBJ2-5, with 10 bases fitting TRBD1. CDR3 size: 16 residues. Per the germline V gene, CDR1 is LNHDA and CDR2 is SQIVND (reference sequence). The junction had 8 bases not matched to a gene; V was cut back by 3 bases and J by 4 bases. The DNA for the CDR3 is TGTGCCAGTAGTATCGACAGGGGGCTCGGAGGAGAGACCCAGTACTTC. Its protein product is CASSIDRGLGGETQYF.

In its sample, this clonotype was seen a few times. The chain employs TRBV7-9 and TRBJ1-4; D call uncertain. CDR3 length: 14 residues. The V gene lost 6 bases and the J gene lost 5 bases, with 13 bases spanning the gap. The germline V gene has CDR1 SEHNR and CDR2 FQNEAQ (reference sequence). The CDR3 nucleotides read TGTGCCAGCAGGGCAGTCTTTTGGAATGAAAAACTGTTTTTT. Translating gives CASRAVFWNEKLFF.

In its sample, this clonotype was seen many times. The genes are TRBV15 and TRBJ1-1; no definite D call. V gave up 1 base and J gave up 10 bases, with 16 bases separating them. Per the germline V gene, CDR1 is LNHNV and CDR2 is YYDKDF (reference sequence). This CDR3 is 14 amino acids long. This chain's CDR3 is CATSRGERGNLAFF. CDR3 coding DNA: TGTGCCACCAGCAGAGGGGAGAGAGGAAATCTAGCTTTCTTT.

This clonotype was counted at least ten times. This chain joins TRBV20-1 and TRBJ2-7; tentatively, D is TRBD2 (5 bases). V lost 7 bases to trimming and J lost 0 bases, with 13 bases between them. The CDR3 spans 13 residues. The germline CDR1 and CDR2 sequences are DFQATT and SNEGSKA (reference sequence). Here the CDR3 DNA reads TGCAGTGTCAGGAGGAGGCCCTCCTACGAGCAGTACTTC. Protein: CSVRRRPSYEQYF.

This clonotype showed up many times. This chain connects TRBV5-1 to TRBJ1-1; D is unclear. The CDR3 is 15 amino acids. V was pared by 4 bases and J by 4 bases, with 17 bases between. Germline V lookup: CDR1 SGHRS, CDR2 YFSETQ. CDR3 amino acids: CASSTDPGWGTEAFF. The CDR3 region has the DNA TGCGCCAGCAGCACCGACCCGGGGTGGGGCACTGAAGCTTTCTTT.

This clonotype was detected only a few times. In nucleotides, the CDR3 is TGTGCCAGTACCGGGGGTGCGGCTCAGGATGTCTATGGCTACACCTTC. Amino acids: CASTGGAAQDVYGYTF. The gene calls are TRBV19 and TRBJ1-2, with D possibly TRBD1 on 5 matching bases. V lost 7 bases and J lost 4, with 22 bases in between. Germline lookup yields CDR1 LNHDA and CDR2 SQIVND (reference sequence). This CDR3 is built from 16 residues.

The V gene is TRBV27, the J gene TRBJ1-4; D is perhaps TRBD1 (6 bases). CDR3 length: 15 residues. V was clipped by 0 bases and J by 7 bases, with 12 bases between them. Germline V lookup: CDR1 MNHEY, CDR2 SMNVEV (reference sequence). CDR3: CASSLSSGAGEKLFF. The CDR3 nucleotides read TGTGCCAGCAGTTTATCGTCGGGGGCCGGTGAAAAACTGTTTTTT.

CDR3 residues: CASSFPRWVAGSSYEQYF. In DNA, the CDR3 is TGTGCCAGCAGCTTCCCTCGTTGGGTAGCGGGGAGCTCCTACGAGCAGTACTTC. The J gene is TRBJ2-7, the V gene TRBV7-9; 8 nucleotides align to TRBD2. The germline V gene encodes CDR1 SEHNR and CDR2 FQNEAQ (reference sequence). Trimming took 3 bases from V and 0 from J; bases not matched to a gene: 13. There are 18 residues in the CDR3.

This clonotype occurred a few times. V gene TRBV18 combines with J gene TRBJ2-7; TRBD1 might be the D (5 bases). Germline V gene sequence: CDR1 KGHSH, CDR2 LQKENI. The CDR3 is 14 amino acids. Trimming shortened V by 5 bases and J by 1 base, and 12 bases separated the two germline ends. The CDR3 DNA reads as TGTGCCAGCTCAACTTACGACAGATCCTACGAGCAGTACTTC. It specifies CASSTYDRSYEQYF.

This clonotype was seen many times. This sequence joins TRBV30 and TRBJ2-1, with D uncertain. Germline lookup yields CDR1 GTSNPN and CDR2 SVGIG (reference sequence). The CDR3 extends over 13 amino acids. V was cut by 4 bases and J by 7 bases, with 14 bases left in between. The CDR3 DNA is TGTGCCTGGACTGACCCGGGCAGGAATGAGCAGTTCTTC. Translation: CAWTDPGRNEQFF.

At least ten counts were recorded for this clonotype. The gene calls are TRBV18 and TRBJ2-3; a possible D gene is TRBD2 (6 bases). Trimming pared 5 bases from V and 0 bases from J, leaving 12 bases between. The CDR3 spans 15 residues. From germline, CDR1 is KGHSH and CDR2 LQKENI. CDR3 bases: TGTGCCAGCTCATCGGTAGGGACTAGCACAGATACGCAGTATTTT. Its translation is CASSSVGTSTDTQYF.

This clonotype was found many times. CDR3 sequence: CASSGDTPEAFF. CDR3 coding DNA: TGTGCCAGCAGCGGTGACACCCCTGAAGCTTTCTTT. This sequence joins TRBV7-2 and TRBJ1-1; D call uncertain. V was trimmed by 5 bases and J by 6 bases, leaving 10 bases between them. The germline CDR1 and CDR2 sequences are SGHTA and FQGNSA. This CDR3 is built from 12 residues.

This clonotype was counted many times. The chain recombines TRBV18 with TRBJ1-1; no firm D call. Germline V gene lookup returns CDR1 KGHSH and CDR2 LQKENI. The CDR3 is 14 amino acids. V lost 0 bases, J lost 2 bases, and 7 bases lay in between. The DNA for the CDR3 is TGTGCCAGCTCACCACCCGACATTAACACTGAAGCTTTCTTT. It codes for CASSPPDINTEAFF.

The chain employs TRBV6-2 or TRBV6-3 and TRBJ2-7; 12 bases match TRBD1. The CDR3 has 15 residues. Germline trimming cut 10 bases from V and 2 bases from J; bases unmatched to any gene: 9. The germline V gene encodes CDR1 MNHEY and CDR2 SVGEGT. CDR3 nucleotides: TGTGCCACCCGGCGAGGGGACAGGGGGCCCTACGAGCAGTACTTC. Protein sequence: CATRRGDRGPYEQYF.

The table lists this clonotype with many counts. The CDR3 bases are TGTGCCAGCTCACCCCGTGGACAGTTTAATGAAGCTTTCTTT. Its translation: CASSPRGQFNEAFF. The V gene is TRBV18, the J gene TRBJ1-1, with D perhaps matching TRBD1 (6 bases). Germline assignment: CDR1 KGHSH and CDR2 LQKENI. V dropped 3 bases and J dropped 7 bases, with 15 bases sitting between them. This CDR3 has 14 amino acids. The whole variable domain, filled in from reference TRBV18 and TRBJ1-1, reads NAGVMQNPRHLVRRRGQEARLRCSPMKGHSHVYWYRQLPEEGLKFMVYLQKENIIDESGMPKERFSAEFPKEGPSILRIQQVVRGDSAAYFCASSPRGQFNEAFFGQGTRLTVV.